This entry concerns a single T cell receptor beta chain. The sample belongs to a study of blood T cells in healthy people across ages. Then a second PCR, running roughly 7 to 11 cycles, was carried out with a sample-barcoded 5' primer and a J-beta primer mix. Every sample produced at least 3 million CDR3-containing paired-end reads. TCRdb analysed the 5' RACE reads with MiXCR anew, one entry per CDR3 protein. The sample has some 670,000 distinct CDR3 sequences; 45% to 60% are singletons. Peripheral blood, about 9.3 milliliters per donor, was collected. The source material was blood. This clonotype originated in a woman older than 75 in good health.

The CDR3 sequence: CASSLVQTGANVLTF. The CDR3 DNA reads as TGTGCCAGCAGCTTAGTTCAAACTGGGGCCAACGTCCTGACTTTC. The V and J genes are TRBV7-2 and TRBJ2-6; no firm D call. Per the germline V gene, CDR1 is SGHTA and CDR2 is FQGNSA. Deletions cut 1 base from V and 2 bases from J, with 6 bases between. This CDR3 is 15 amino acids long. The complete variable domain, with remaining parts taken from reference TRBV7-2 and TRBJ2-6, reads GAGVSQSPSNKVTEKGKDVELRCDPISGHTALYWYRQSLGQGLEFLIYFQGNSAPDKSGLPSDRFSAERTGGSVSTLTIQRTQQEDSAVYLCASSLVQTGANVLTFGAGSRLTVL.